The 6 T cell receptor beta chains below all came from one sample that was sequenced in a study of blood T cells in healthy people across ages. PCR was performed a second time for about 7 to 12 cycles using a sample-barcoded 5' primer and a J-beta primer mix. One entry per CDR3 protein results from TCRdb running MiXCR on the 5' RACE reads. The sample has roughly 1.5 million distinct CDR3 sequences; 35% to 45% are singletons. Sequencing used blood. The receptors stem from a woman under 30 in good health.

This clonotype was picked up a small number of times. The gene calls are TRBV6-1 and TRBJ2-7; a weak D match, TRBD1 (5 bases). Germline assignment: CDR1 MNHNS and CDR2 SASEGT. V lost 4 bases and J lost 3, with 13 bases in between. This CDR3 is built from 14 residues. In DNA form, the CDR3 reads TGTGCCAGCAGTGGGACATATTTGGTCTACGAGCAGTACTTC. It encodes CASSGTYLVYEQYF.

J is TRBJ1-2 and V is TRBV4-3; D not resolved. CDR3 size: 14 residues. The V gene's germline CDR1 is LGHNA and CDR2 YSLEER. The V and J ends lost 3 bases and 4 bases respectively, with 12 bases between them. This CDR3 is CASSQKGRVYGYTF. CDR3 DNA: TGCGCCAGCAGCCAGAAAGGACGAGTCTATGGCTACACCTTC.

The V and J genes are TRBV10-3 and TRBJ1-5, with a weak D call TRBD1 (6 bases). Germline lookup yields CDR1 ENHRY and CDR2 SYGVKD. CDR3 length equals 14 residues. V lost 4 bases and J lost 3, with 10 bases in between. The chain's CDR3 is CAISGTASNQPQHF. The CDR3 coding sequence is TGTGCCATCAGTGGGACAGCCTCCAATCAGCCCCAGCATTTT.

V usage is TRBV13 and J usage is TRBJ2-1; no firm D call. CDR1 PRHDT and CDR2 FYEKMQ come from the germline V gene (reference sequence). V lost 1 base to trimming and J lost 9 bases, with 10 bases between them. The CDR3 sequence is 13 residues long. DNA of the CDR3: TGTGCCAGCAGCTTAGTTGGCGTGAGTGAGCAGTTCTTC. Encoded protein: CASSLVGVSEQFF.

In its sample, this clonotype was seen a few times. The chain couples TRBV29-1 to TRBJ2-7, with D possibly matching TRBD1 (6 bases). The length of the CDR3 is 15 residues. CDR1 and CDR2 from the germline V gene are SQVTM and ANQGSEA. V lost 2 bases and J lost 2, with 16 bases in between. CDR3 sequence (DNA): TGCAGCGTTGAATTGGCGAGGCAGGGGCCCTACGAGCAGTACTTC. This encodes CSVELARQGPYEQYF.

The chain combines TRBV4-1 with TRBJ2-7; D is perhaps TRBD1 (5 bases). Trimming removed 1 base at V and 0 bases at J, with 10 bases between. Germline V gene sequence: CDR1 MGHRA, CDR2 YSYEKL. The CDR3 consists of 15 residues. The CDR3 DNA follows: TGCGCCAGCAGCCAAGGGACACTGAGCTCCTACGAGCAGTACTTC. Its protein is CASSQGTLSSYEQYF.